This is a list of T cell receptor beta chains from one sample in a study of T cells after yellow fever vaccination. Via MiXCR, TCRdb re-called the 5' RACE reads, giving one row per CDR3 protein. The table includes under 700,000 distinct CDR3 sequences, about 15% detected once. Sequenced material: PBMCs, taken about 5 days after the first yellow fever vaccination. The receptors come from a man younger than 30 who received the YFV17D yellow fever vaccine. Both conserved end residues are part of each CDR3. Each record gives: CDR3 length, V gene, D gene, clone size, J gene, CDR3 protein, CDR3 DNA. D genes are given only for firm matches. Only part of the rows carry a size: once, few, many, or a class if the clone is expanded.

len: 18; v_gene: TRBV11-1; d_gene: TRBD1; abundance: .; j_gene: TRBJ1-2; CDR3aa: CASSLAGTGDFNSYGYTF; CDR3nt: TGTGCCAGCAGCTTAGCCGGGACAGGGGACTTCAACTCCTATGGCTACACCTTC
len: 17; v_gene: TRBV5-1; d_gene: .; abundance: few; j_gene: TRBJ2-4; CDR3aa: CASSQGGNPVAKNIQYF; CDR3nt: TGCGCCAGCAGCCAAGGGGGGAATCCCGTAGCCAAAAACATTCAGTACTTC
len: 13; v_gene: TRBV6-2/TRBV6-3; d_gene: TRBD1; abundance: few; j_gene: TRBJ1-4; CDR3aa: CAVNRGANEKLFF; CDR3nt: TGTGCCGTAAACAGGGGAGCTAATGAAAAACTGTTTTTT
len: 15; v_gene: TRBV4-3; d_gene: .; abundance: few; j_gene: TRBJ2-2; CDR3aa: CASSQGVGGVGELFF; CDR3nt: TGCGCCAGCAGCCAAGGGGTCGGAGGGGTCGGGGAGCTGTTTTTT
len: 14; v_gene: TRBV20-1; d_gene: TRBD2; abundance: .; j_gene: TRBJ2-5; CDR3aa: CSASVSGGQETQYF; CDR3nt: TGCAGTGCTAGTGTTAGCGGGGGTCAAGAGACCCAGTACTTC
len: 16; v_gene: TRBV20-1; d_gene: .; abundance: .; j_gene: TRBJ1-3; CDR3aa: CSARCREGNTGNTIYF; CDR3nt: TGCAGTGCTAGGTGTCGGGAGGGTAATACTGGAAACACCATATATTTT
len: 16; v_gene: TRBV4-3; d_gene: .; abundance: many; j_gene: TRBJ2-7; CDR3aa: CASSRGHGDRSYEQYF; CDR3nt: TGCGCCAGCAGCCGCGGACACGGGGACCGCTCCTACGAGCAGTACTTC
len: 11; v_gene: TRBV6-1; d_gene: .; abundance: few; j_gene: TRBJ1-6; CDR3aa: CASIGDSPLHF; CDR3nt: TGTGCCAGCATCGGGGACTCACCCCTCCACTTT
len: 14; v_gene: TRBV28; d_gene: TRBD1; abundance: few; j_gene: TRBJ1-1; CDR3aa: CASSLWDRLPEAFF; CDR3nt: TGTGCCAGCAGTTTATGGGACAGGTTACCTGAAGCTTTCTTT
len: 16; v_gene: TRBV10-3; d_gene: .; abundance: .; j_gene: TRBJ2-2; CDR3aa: CAISESQSKEIGELFF; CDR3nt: TGTGCCATCAGTGAGTCTCAGTCGAAAGAAATCGGGGAGCTGTTTTTT
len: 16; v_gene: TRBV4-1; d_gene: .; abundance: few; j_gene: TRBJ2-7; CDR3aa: CASSQERGNSLYEQYF; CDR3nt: TGCGCCAGCAGCCAAGAGCGTGGGAATAGTCTCTACGAGCAGTACTTC
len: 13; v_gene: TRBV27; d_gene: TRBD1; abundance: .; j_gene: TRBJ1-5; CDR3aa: CASRPGQNQPQHF; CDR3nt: TGTGCCAGCAGACCGGGACAGAATCAGCCCCAGCATTTT
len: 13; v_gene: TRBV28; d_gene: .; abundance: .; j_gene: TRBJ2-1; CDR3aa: CASSLRAGNEQFF; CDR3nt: TGTGCCAGCAGCCTCAGGGCTGGGAATGAGCAGTTCTTC
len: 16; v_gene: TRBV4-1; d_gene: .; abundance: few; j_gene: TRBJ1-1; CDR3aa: CASSRGAGKCCSEAFF; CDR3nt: TGCGCCAGCAGCCGAGGGGCAGGGAAATGTTGTTCTGAAGCTTTCTTT
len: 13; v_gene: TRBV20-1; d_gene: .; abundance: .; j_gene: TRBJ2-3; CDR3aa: CSAPAVLTDTQYF; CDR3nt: TGCAGTGCCCCGGCGGTTCTCACAGATACGCAGTATTTT
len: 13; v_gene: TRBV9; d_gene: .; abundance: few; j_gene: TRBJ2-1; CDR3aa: CASSVGGPIGQFF; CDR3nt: TGTGCCAGCAGCGTAGGAGGCCCCATAGGGCAGTTCTTC
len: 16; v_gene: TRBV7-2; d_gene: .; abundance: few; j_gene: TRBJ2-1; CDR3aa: CASSLDGGSSYNEQFF; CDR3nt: TGTGCCAGCAGCTTAGATGGGGGGAGCTCCTACAATGAGCAGTTCTTC